Below, one T cell receptor (beta chain) is given with its context. Its binding antigen is unknown. No much larger clone exists at a distance of one base, and base qualities are not known. This specimen comes from a study of T cell responses to AZD1222 COVID-19 vaccine (dated by TCRdb to the early 2020s). Some background on the complete study: A total of 233 trial participants underwent TCR sequencing, of whom some 210 received two doses of AZD1222 and about 25 received two doses of the MenACWY control vaccine. Trial participants were enrolled by age into 18-55, 56-69 and 70-plus year subgroups, with around 150, 28 and 57 TCR-sequenced participants respectively.

Interpreted using the paper, the time point label stands for: about 28 days (+/-7) after the second vaccine dose. The label giving this sample's treatment or condition can be read as: meningococcal conjugate vaccine given as trial control. Vaccinee samples came from UK trials COV001 and COV002, including a single-blind randomized controlled phase 2/3 trial of AZD1222 (ChAdOx1 nCoV-19) in healthy adults. For TCRbeta chain sequencing, PBMC samples were collected from trial participants at day 0 and at day 28 after the second dose. The CDR3 regions of human TCRbeta chains were analyzed by immunosequencing. Under the source paper's analysis protocol: TCRs in the repertoires were matched against a reference library of SARS-CoV-2-specific TCRs that had been generated with the MIRA antigen-specificity platform. Breadth was defined as the fraction of unique TCRs that were SARS-CoV-2-associated, and depth was defined as the fraction of total T cells that were SARS-CoV-2-associated. Using the MIRA data, each spike-specific TCR was assigned both to the spike region to which the TCR was reactive and to a CD4 or CD8 class. Log10-transformed breadth and depth values were compared by one-way ANOVA with Sidak's multiple comparisons tests. The source is immuneACCESS, and TCRdb retained only in-frame sequences with V and J called. Part of the clones is not carried over; for the studies checked, unresolved V genes explain less than half of this, and the remainder is unexplained. V and J calls and clone size follow that table, whereas D and trimming were derived from the DNA. The sample yields about 140,000 clones; about 89% were counted once. Approximately 8% of the sample goes to the ten largest clones.

What the authors observed across the whole study: Because no day 14 peak-response samples were available, the repertoires could be characterized only after the peak T cell response. Conclusions about previously exposed vaccinees were limited because only six AZD1222 recipients were SARS-CoV-2 seropositive at baseline. The vaccine-associated CD4 TCRs covered the entire spike protein, and the dominant responses fell in regions 160-218 and 743-854. The 56-69-year group was small, and its depth increase did not reach significance, likely because of low power. Participants were mostly white British and included more females than males, and it was suggested by the authors that clonal diversity may have been underestimated. Reportedly, almost half of the unique spike-specific TCRs recognized epitopes lying outside the regions that are mutated in the B.1.351 and B.1.1.7 variants. After two AZD1222 doses, both the breadth and the depth of spike-specific TCRs were significantly higher than at day 0 and than in MenACWY recipients.

Deletion took 2 bases off V and 4 bases off J, with a span of 6 bases between the germline ends. CDR1 and CDR2 (SGHRS, YFSETQ) derive from the germline V gene. From the cysteine up to the phenylalanine, the CDR3 has a length of 13 residues. The CDR3 DNA has 39 bases and is translated from base 1. The chain is assembled from TRBV5-1 and TRBJ1-4, with no D gene named confidently. The clonotype was recovered from an adult who received the MenACWY meningococcal vaccine as a control. The starting material was peripheral blood, obtained 28 days after the second dose of the MenACWY control vaccine. The CDR3 reads CASSFQVNEKLFF. DNA sequence: TGCGCCAGCAGCTTCCAGGTTAATGAAAAACTGTTTTTT.